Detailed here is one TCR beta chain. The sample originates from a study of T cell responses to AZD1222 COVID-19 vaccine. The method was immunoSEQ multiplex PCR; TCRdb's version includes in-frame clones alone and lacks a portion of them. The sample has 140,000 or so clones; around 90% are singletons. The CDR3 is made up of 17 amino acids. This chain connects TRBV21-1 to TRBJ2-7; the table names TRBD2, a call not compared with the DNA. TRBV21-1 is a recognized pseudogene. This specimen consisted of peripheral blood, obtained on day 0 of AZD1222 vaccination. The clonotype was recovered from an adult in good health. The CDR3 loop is CASSKATSGVLNYEQYF. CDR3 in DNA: TGTGCCAGCAGCAAAGCGACTAGCGGGGTTCTGAACTACGAGCAGTACTTC.